Below, 32 T cell receptor beta chains from the same sample are listed, as sequenced in a study of early T cells in non-severe SARS-CoV-2 infection. TCRdb recomputed calls from the 5' RACE reads with MiXCR, one row per CDR3 protein. This sample carries around 60,000 distinct CDR3 sequences, roughly 10% of them seen once, and the ten largest clones take 8.6%. Sequences were obtained from whole blood. The receptors derive from an adult who was a healthcare worker with PCR-confirmed SARS-CoV-2 infection or an uninfected control (not recorded which).

This clonotype was counted ten times or more. The genes are TRBV2 and TRBJ2-2; 7 nucleotides agree with TRBD2. This CDR3 contains 14 residues. Trimming at V came to 7 bases and at J to 5 bases, leaving 7 bases not matched to a gene. In germline, CDR1 is SNHLY, CDR2 FYNNEI. CDR3 nucleotide sequence: TGTGCCAGCATCCGGGAGGCAGGAACCGGGGAGCTGTTTTTT. This codes for CASIREAGTGELFF. The complete variable domain, with remaining parts taken from reference TRBV2 and TRBJ2-2, reads EPEVTQTPSHQVTQMGQEVILRCVPISNHLYFYWYRQILGQKVEFLVSFYNNEISEKSEIFDDQFSVERPDGSNFTLKIRSTKLEDSAMYFCASIREAGTGELFFGEGSRLTVL.

This clonotype has just a few counts. The chain recombines TRBV12-5 with TRBJ2-1, with D perhaps TRBD2 (5 bases). V lost 1 base and J lost 8, with 18 bases in between. This CDR3 contains 16 residues. Germline values: CDR1 LGHNT, CDR2 FRNRAP. This chain's CDR3 is CASGLGNGIHGDEQFF. CDR3 sequence (DNA): TGTGCTAGTGGTTTGGGGAACGGGATACACGGGGATGAGCAGTTCTTC.

This clonotype occurred a few times. The chain joins TRBV5-1 to TRBJ1-4, with a possible D match to TRBD1 (6 bases). Trimming took off 4 bases at V and 5 bases at J, with 15 bases between the two ends. Germline assignment: CDR1 SGHRS and CDR2 YFSETQ. This CDR3 is built from 15 residues. CDR3 in DNA: TGCGCCAGCAGCCCTGGTGGGGGCAGGAATGAAAAACTGTTTTTT. This gives the protein CASSPGGGRNEKLFF. The full variable domain, with the rest looked up from reference TRBV5-1 and TRBJ1-4, is KAGVTQTPRYLIKTRGQQVTLSCSPISGHRSVSWYQQTPGQGLQFLFEYFSETQRNKGNFPGRFSGRQFSNSRSEMNVSTLELGDSALYLCASSPGGGRNEKLFFGSGTQLSVL.

In its sample, this clonotype was seen a few times. The chain is built from TRBV11-2 and TRBJ1-1; D is uncertain. The length of the CDR3 is 15 residues. Germline CDR1 and CDR2: SGHAT and FQNNGV. Trimming shortened V by 2 bases and J by 3 bases, and 13 bases separated the two germline ends. In DNA form, the CDR3 reads TGTGCCAGCAGCTTATTTCAGGAAATATACACTGAAGCTTTCTTT. Amino acid sequence: CASSLFQEIYTEAFF.

This clonotype was counted ten times or more. V and J are TRBV2 and TRBJ1-5, with D possibly TRBD1 on 5 matching bases. V lost 8 bases and J 3 bases, leaving 26 bases between the germline ends. Germline values: CDR1 SNHLY, CDR2 FYNNEI. The CDR3 length is 18 residues. CDR3 amino acids: CASGGSVTIGVNNQPQHF. The CDR3 coding sequence is TGTGCCAGCGGGGGGTCGGTGACCATAGGGGTTAACAATCAGCCCCAGCATTTT.

This clonotype was detected a few times. J is TRBJ2-7 and V is TRBV7-9; the match to TRBD2 covers 7 bases. Germline CDR1 reads SEHNR; CDR2 reads FQNEAQ (reference sequence). J lost 6 bases, V lost 1 base, and 9 bases had no gene match. The CDR3 loop spans 15 amino acids. DNA for the CDR3: TGTGCCAGCAGCTTAGGCGCTAGCGGAATCATCGAGCAGTACTTC. Translated, it gives CASSLGASGIIEQYF.

The V and J genes are TRBV9 and TRBJ2-7; 12 bases are a match to TRBD2. CDR1 and CDR2 (germline): SGDLS, YYNGEE. The J segment lost 9 bases and the V segment lost 3 bases, leaving 10 bases of the junction unmatched. The CDR3 length is 15 residues. The CDR3 bases are TGTGCCAGCAGCGGGGGAGGCGGACTAGCGGGACGGCAGTACTTC. This encodes CASSGGGGLAGRQYF.

This clonotype turned up a few times. The V call is TRBV19, the J call TRBJ1-2; D is ambiguous. Germline CDR1 and CDR2: LNHDA and SQIVND (reference sequence). This CDR3 is 14 amino acids long. Trimming cost V 3 bases and J 2 bases, with 10 bases left between them. The CDR3, as DNA: TGTGCCAGTAGTATCGATGGGCAGAACTATGGCTACACCTTC. Its translation is CASSIDGQNYGYTF.

This clonotype was counted many times. J is TRBJ2-7 and V is TRBV19; D is undetermined. Trimming took off 9 bases at V and 3 bases at J, with 15 bases between the two ends. Germline V gene data show CDR1 as LNHDA and CDR2 as SQIVND (reference sequence). The CDR3 loop spans 13 amino acids. This chain's CDR3 is CARSSAGRYEQYF. As DNA, the CDR3 is TGTGCCAGAAGTTCCGCCGGGCGCTACGAGCAGTACTTC.

This clonotype has ten or more counts. The chain links TRBV7-9 to TRBJ2-2; no firm D call. V lost 6 bases and J lost 3, with 11 bases in between. Germline CDR1 and CDR2: SEHNR and FQNEAQ (reference sequence). This CDR3 is built from 14 residues. This CDR3 reads CASSTPGDTGELFF. In nucleotides, the CDR3 is TGTGCCAGCAGTACACCTGGAGACACCGGGGAGCTGTTTTTT.

The chain joins TRBV5-1 to TRBJ2-7; D is possibly TRBD2 (5 bases). The CDR3 contains 14 residues. CDR1 is SGHRS and CDR2 is YFSETQ in the germline V gene. Trimming removed 4 bases at V and 5 bases at J, with 16 bases between. For the CDR3, the DNA is TGCGCCAGCAGCCCTGAGACGTCTAGCCACGAGCAGTACTTC. Its translation is CASSPETSSHEQYF.

This clonotype occurred a few times. The CDR3 protein is CASSLQSSGSNEQFF. CDR3 DNA: TGTGCCAGCAGCTTACAGTCGAGCGGGAGCAATGAGCAGTTCTTC. The J gene is TRBJ2-1, the V gene TRBV7-2; 8 bases match TRBD2. The trim removed 2 bases at V and 6 bases at J, leaving 6 bases unmatched. This CDR3 region has 15 residues. The germline CDR1 and CDR2 sequences are SGHTA and FQGNSA.

This clonotype showed up many times. In DNA, the CDR3 is TGTGCCAGCAGCCCACCGGAACTAGCGGGAGCTGAGACCCAGTACTTC. It is translated as CASSPPELAGAETQYF. This sequence joins TRBV5-6 and TRBJ2-5, with TRBD2 matching 11 bases. V lost 4 bases and J lost 5; bases outside the gene matches: 10. Germline-derived CDR1 and CDR2 are SGHDT and YYEEEE. The CDR3 extends over 16 amino acids.

This clonotype was detected many times. The V call is TRBV7-9, the J call TRBJ2-4; D is ambiguous. Per the germline V gene, CDR1 is SEHNR and CDR2 is FQNEAQ (reference sequence). Trimming removed 4 bases at V and 0 bases at J, with 13 bases between. This CDR3 is built from 16 residues. This chain's CDR3 is CASSYGSFLAKNIQYF. The CDR3 DNA sequence: TGTGCCAGCAGCTACGGATCATTTCTAGCCAAAAACATTCAGTACTTC.

Worth noting for this clonotype: An end of the junction does not agree with germline; a read error may underlie this. The chain couples TRBV7-7 to TRBJ2-2, with 8 bases that match TRBD2. This CDR3 region has 16 residues. Looked up from germline, CDR1 is SSHAT and CDR2 is FNYEAQ (reference sequence). The CDR3 region is CASSLGLAGNTGELFF. CDR3 coding DNA: TGTGCTAGCAGCTTAGGGCTAGCGGGCAACACCGGGGAGCTGTTTTTT.

This clonotype was counted at least ten times. The V call is TRBV10-3, the J call TRBJ2-1; 14 bases line up with TRBD2. With V trimmed by 4 bases and J by 7 bases, 6 bases remained unmatched. This CDR3 contains 16 residues. Looked up from germline, CDR1 is ENHRY and CDR2 is SYGVKD. This chain's CDR3 is CAISGLAGGPGNEQFF. The CDR3 nucleotides read TGTGCCATCAGTGGACTAGCGGGAGGGCCGGGGAATGAGCAGTTCTTC.

Ten or more counts support this clonotype. The chain has TRBV18 and TRBJ1-2; possible D gene TRBD1, 5 bases. The length of the CDR3 is 14 residues. Germline CDR1 reads KGHSH; CDR2 reads LQKENI. Trimming took 1 base from V and 8 from J, leaving 14 bases between them. CDR3 nucleotide sequence: TGTGCCAGCTCACCACTAAGAGGGACCAACGGCTACACCTTC. Its translation: CASSPLRGTNGYTF.

This clonotype showed up many times. The gene calls are TRBV3-1 and TRBJ2-7; D call uncertain. Germline assignment: CDR1 LGHDT and CDR2 YNNKEL (reference sequence). CDR3 length equals 12 residues. The V and J ends lost 2 bases and 6 bases respectively, with 8 bases between them. CDR3 amino acids: CASSQLVSEQYF. CDR3 coding DNA: TGTGCCAGCAGCCAACTAGTATCCGAGCAGTACTTC.

This clonotype came up many times. The chain uses TRBV20-1 and TRBJ2-2, with D hard to call. The CDR3 has 14 residues. Germline CDR1 reads DFQATT; CDR2 reads SNEGSKA (reference sequence). The germline V and J ends were trimmed by 2 bases and 2 bases, with 9 bases remaining between them. CDR3 sequence (DNA): TGCAGTGCTAGAAGGCTCGTTAACACCGGGGAGCTGTTTTTT. Translating it yields CSARRLVNTGELFF.

This clonotype was picked up many times. The chain couples TRBV30 to TRBJ1-2; 10 nucleotides agree with TRBD1. The germline CDR1 and CDR2 sequences are GTSNPN and SVGIG (reference sequence). The J segment lost 7 bases and the V segment lost 4 bases, leaving 12 bases of the junction unmatched. This CDR3 contains 15 residues. The CDR3 is CAWTTTGTGVRGYTF. The DNA for the CDR3 is TGTGCCTGGACAACGACCGGGACAGGGGTTCGTGGCTACACCTTC.

The chain carries TRBV29-1 and TRBJ2-7, with D unclear. V lost 4 bases to trimming and J lost 2 bases, with 9 bases between them. The CDR3 spans 12 residues. Germline V lookup: CDR1 SQVTM, CDR2 ANQGSEA. The CDR3 region has the DNA TGCAGCGTTGGCCAGCGCGCCTACGAGCAGTACTTC. This sequence encodes CSVGQRAYEQYF.

In its sample, this clonotype was seen many times. V and J are TRBV7-3 and TRBJ2-1; a weak D match, TRBD2 (6 bases). Trimming removed 6 bases at V and 0 bases at J, with 18 bases between. Per the germline V gene, CDR1 is SGHTA and CDR2 is FQGTGA. CDR3 size: 17 residues. Here the CDR3 reads CASRPLRDSSSYNEQFF. Here the CDR3 DNA reads TGTGCCAGCAGACCACTGCGGGACTCGAGCTCCTACAATGAGCAGTTCTTC.

Many counts were recorded for this clonotype. This chain joins TRBV20-1 and TRBJ2-1; unclear D gene. The CDR3 consists of 15 residues. V lost 1 base and J lost 1, with 11 bases in between. Germline CDR1 and CDR2: DFQATT and SNEGSKA (reference sequence). CDR3 nucleotide sequence: TGCAGTGCTAGAGCGGAAGACCGATCCTACAATGAGCAGTTCTTC. This encodes CSARAEDRSYNEQFF.

This clonotype was recorded many times. The chain couples TRBV19 to TRBJ2-4, with D perhaps TRBD1 or TRBD2 (5 bases each). The CDR3 is 15 amino acids. CDR1 LNHDA and CDR2 SQIVND come from the germline V gene (reference sequence). With 2 bases removed from V and 9 bases from J, the gap between germline ends came to 17 bases. For the CDR3, the DNA is TGTGCCAGTAGTATAAGTGGGGGTGGAGTAGGCATTCAGTACTTC. Translation: CASSISGGGVGIQYF.

This clonotype was seen repeatedly, ten times or more. The chain uses TRBV2 and TRBJ1-1; D ambiguous. There are 15 residues in the CDR3. Deletions cut 1 base from V and 0 bases from J, with 9 bases between. The germline V gene encodes CDR1 SNHLY and CDR2 FYNNEI. CDR3 nucleotides: TGTGCCAGCAGTGAAGACGAGGGTATGAACACTGAAGCTTTCTTT. Its protein is CASSEDEGMNTEAFF.

This clonotype was counted ten times or more. The chain has TRBV7-9 and TRBJ2-1; 9 bases are shared with TRBD2. Per the germline V gene, CDR1 is SEHNR and CDR2 is FQNEAQ (reference sequence). Trimming took 9 bases from V and 10 from J; bases not matched to a gene: 10. The length of the CDR3 is 13 residues. CDR3 DNA: TGTGCCAGTCTTTTAGCGGGAGTTTCGGAGCAGTTCTTC. Amino acids: CASLLAGVSEQFF.

Ten or more counts support this clonotype. This sequence joins TRBV10-3 and TRBJ2-1; 10 bases agree with TRBD2. V lost 8 bases and J lost 8; bases outside the gene matches: 12. Germline loops: CDR1 ENHRY, CDR2 SYGVKD. This CDR3 has 15 residues. The CDR3, as DNA: TGTGCCATCGGGTCTAGCGGGAGTTATTCGGATGAGCAGTTCTTC. Translated: CAIGSSGSYSDEQFF.

In its sample, this clonotype was seen many times. The genes are TRBV29-1 and TRBJ2-7; D might be TRBD1 or TRBD2, each matching 5 bases. The CDR3 sequence is 13 residues long. CDR1 is SQVTM, CDR2 ANQGSEA, per germline. The germline V and J ends were trimmed by 4 bases and 2 bases, with 12 bases remaining between them. CDR3 DNA: TGCAGCGTTGGGGGGACGGCTACCTACGAGCAGTACTTC. Translated: CSVGGTATYEQYF.

This clonotype was picked up many times. The chain recombines TRBV20-1 with TRBJ2-1; a possible D gene is TRBD2 (6 bases). The CDR3 totals 10 residues. The germline V gene has CDR1 DFQATT and CDR2 SNEGSKA (reference sequence). The CDR3 reads CSGRGNEQFF. DNA for the CDR3: TGCAGCGGGAGAGGAAATGAGCAGTTCTTC.

In its sample, this clonotype was seen many times. The chain uses TRBV4-2 and TRBJ2-7; 13 bases line up with TRBD2. With 0 bases clipped from V and 4 bases from J, the junction kept 0 bases outside the gene matches. Germline V gene data show CDR1 as LGHNA and CDR2 as YNFKEQ. The CDR3 covers 15 residues. This CDR3 reads CASSQETSGRYEQYF. The CDR3 DNA is TGTGCCAGCAGCCAAGAGACTAGCGGGAGGTACGAGCAGTACTTC.

This clonotype occurred a few times. This chain joins TRBV29-1 and TRBJ2-7; 7 nucleotides agree with TRBD2. The V gene's germline CDR1 is SQVTM and CDR2 ANQGSEA. V lost 7 bases to trimming and J lost 4 bases; unmatched junction nucleotides: 4. The CDR3 contains 11 residues. CDR3 amino acids: CSGGGAYEQYF. CDR3 DNA sequence: TGCAGCGGGGGGGGAGCTTACGAGCAGTACTTC.

This clonotype was detected many times. The V gene is TRBV4-1, the J gene TRBJ2-2; the D call may be TRBD1 or TRBD2 (6 bases each). Trimming removed 0 bases from V and 3 bases from J, with 20 bases in between. The CDR3 extends over 19 amino acids. CDR1 is MGHRA, CDR2 YSYEKL, per germline. In DNA form, the CDR3 reads TGCGCCAGCAGCCAAGATCCCCATAGTGGGGGGCGCGACACCGGGGAGCTGTTTTTT. Encoded protein: CASSQDPHSGGRDTGELFF.